Presented here are 18 T cell receptor beta chains from one specimen sequenced in a study of tissue T cells after allogeneic stem cell transplantation. The data were produced by immunoSEQ multiplex PCR, yet TCRdb's version contains in-frame clones alone and is incomplete. Among about 11,000 clones, about two fifths were seen once, and the ten largest hold under 2%. Specified time point: mouse harvest day 7 after allogeneic transplant. The graft held 10^6 splenic CD5+ T cells and 10^7 T-cell-depleted bone marrow cells. The sample consisted of skin. These TCRs come from a female BALB/c mouse given C57BL/6 T cells with graft-versus-host disease after an allogeneic hematopoietic cell transplant.

A note on this clone: The gene names given are mouse names. The read halts 1 residue ahead of the CDR3 end, with the missing end drawn from the germline J gene. V gene TRBV14 combines with J gene TRBJ1-6; 9 bases are shared with TRBD1. TRBJ1-6 is an open reading frame whose function is uncertain. The CDR3 loop spans 15 amino acids. Germline CDR1 is SGHDT and CDR2 is FRDEAV. The J segment lost 4 bases and the V segment lost 4 bases, leaving 3 bases of the junction unmatched. CDR3 loop: CASSPGTGYNSPLYF. CDR3 DNA (partial): TGTGCCAGCAGTCCCGGGACAGGGTATAATTCGCCCCTCTAC.

In regard to this clone: Mouse names are used for the genes. The read stops 1 residue short of the end of the CDR3; the missing end is completed from the germline J gene. The chain carries TRBV3 and TRBJ2-3; D not resolved. Germline values: CDR1 SNHLY, CDR2 FYNGKV (reference sequence). V was clipped by 1 base and J by 1 base, with 3 bases between them. The CDR3 totals 13 residues. CDR3 region: CASSLGGAETLYF. The part of the CDR3 DNA that was read is TGTGCCAGCAGCTTAGGTGGTGCAGAAACGCTGTAT.

This clone was picked up a small number of times. Mouse germline and gene names are used. Read coverage stops 1 residue before the CDR3 terminus; the germline J gene supplies the remainder. The chain combines TRBV26 with TRBJ2-4; D gene ambiguous. Germline V gene lookup returns CDR1 KGHPV and CDR2 FQNQEV (reference sequence). There are 13 residues in the CDR3. V shed 7 bases and J shed 0 bases, with 8 bases lying between them. The part of the CDR3 DNA that was read is TGTGCCAGCACCGGGAAGAGTCAAAACACCTTGTAC. As protein: CASTGKSQNTLY. In full, the CDR3 is CASTGKSQNTLYF.

Details on this clone: Any gene name here is a mouse gene name. The read terminates 1 residue ahead of where the CDR3 ends, so the germline J gene completes it. V usage is TRBV31 and J usage is TRBJ1-2, with 7 nucleotides matching TRBD1. Unmatched junction bases numbered 3, after V lost 2 bases and J lost 0 bases. The CDR3 sequence is 14 residues long. The germline V gene has CDR1 GKSSPN and CDR2 SITVG. CDR3 in amino acids: CAWSWDSANSDYTF. The CDR3 bases that were read are TGTGCCTGGAGTTGGGACAGTGCAAACTCCGACTACACC.

This clone was detected only a few times. Germline and genes here are mouse. The read halts 1 residue ahead of the CDR3 end, with the missing end drawn from the germline J gene. This sample includes further DNA sequences coding for the same CDR3. This chain uses TRBV26 with TRBJ1-2, with D unresolved. The CDR3 length is 12 residues. V lost 2 bases to trimming and J lost 5 bases, with 6 bases between them. Germline V CDR1 and CDR2: KGHPV, FQNQEV (reference sequence). CDR3 sequence: CASSLGDSDYTF. The CDR3 bases that were read are TGTGCCAGCAGTCTGGGGGATTCCGACTACACC.

This clone was seen a handful of times. The gene symbols are mouse symbols. The observed sequence ends 1 residue before the CDR3 terminus, with the missing tail filled in from the germline J gene. The V gene is TRBV26, the J gene TRBJ1-6, with TRBD1 identical over 8 bases. TRBJ1-6 is known as an ORF, though its function is uncertain. Germline V lookup: CDR1 KGHPV, CDR2 FQNQEV (reference sequence). V shed 0 bases and J 6 bases; nucleotides not matched to a gene: 1. The CDR3 loop spans 15 amino acids. This chain's CDR3 is CASSLSRGRNSPLYF. The CDR3 bases that were read are TGTGCCAGCAGTCTGTCCAGGGGGCGTAATTCGCCCCTCTAC.

Comment on this clone: Gene names and germline match the mouse. Read data end 1 residue before the CDR3 end; the end is taken from the germline J gene. V and J are TRBV1 and TRBJ2-4, with 7 positions matching TRBD1. This CDR3 contains 15 residues. Germline CDR1 is NSQYPW and CDR2 is LRSPGD (reference sequence). J was trimmed by 0 bases and V by 0 bases; bases with no gene match: 0. The CDR3 loop reads CTCSAETGSQNTLYF. Partial CDR3 DNA: TGCACCTGCAGTGCAGAGACAGGGAGTCAAAACACCTTGTAC.

This clone turned up a few times. Any gene name here is a mouse gene name. Read sequence stops 1 residue before the CDR3 end, and the germline J gene provides the missing end. The rearrangement links TRBV26 to TRBJ1-3; TRBD1 matches 7 bases. CDR3 length equals 14 residues. Losses at the gene ends were 4 bases for V and 4 bases for J; bases not matched to a gene: 4. Germline V gene sequence: CDR1 KGHPV, CDR2 FQNQEV (reference sequence). This chain's CDR3 is CASSPRQGGNTLYF. The CDR3 bases that were read are TGTGCCAGCAGTCCCCGACAGGGAGGAAATACGCTCTAT.

In the case of this clone: The germline and genes are mouse ones. The read halts 1 residue ahead of the CDR3 end, with the missing end drawn from the germline J gene. The chain combines TRBV12-1 with TRBJ2-2, with TRBD2 matching 9 bases. Germline trimming cut 2 bases from V and 2 bases from J; bases unmatched to any gene: 8. Germline lookup yields CDR1 SGHSN and CDR2 HYEKVE. The CDR3 runs 17 residues. CDR3 bases read: TGTGCCAGCTCTCCTTTTTTTGGGGGGGCGAACACCGGGCAGCTCTAC. It translates to CASSPFFGGANTGQLY. The entire CDR3 protein is CASSPFFGGANTGQLYF.

This clone occurred a few times. Any gene name here is a mouse gene name. The CDR3 end lies 1 residue beyond the end of the read and is filled in from the germline J gene. The chain uses TRBV5 and TRBJ1-1; D remains unclear. The germline V gene encodes CDR1 LGHNA and CDR2 YNLKQL (reference sequence). V lost 0 bases, J lost 6 bases, and 2 bases lay in between. The CDR3 runs 11 residues. The CDR3 protein is CASSQDSEVFF. Incomplete CDR3 DNA: TGTGCCAGCAGCCAAGATTCAGAAGTCTTC.

To note about this clone: Genes here carry mouse names. Coverage ceases 1 residue before the CDR3 finishes, and the germline J gene fills in the end. V is TRBV17 and J is TRBJ1-1; D perhaps matches TRBD1 (6 bases). V was cut by 3 bases and J by 2 bases, with 7 bases left in between. From germline, CDR1 is MNHDT and CDR2 YYDKIL. The CDR3 runs to 13 residues. The CDR3 here is CASSRDSNTEVFF. CDR3 bases read: TGTGCTAGCAGTAGGGACAGTAACACAGAAGTCTTC.

With respect to this clone: Gene names are mouse gene names. The read ends 1 residue early relative to the CDR3; the germline J gene fills the gap. V usage is TRBV29 and J usage is TRBJ1-4; a possible D gene is TRBD1 (5 bases). This CDR3 region has 14 residues. The germline CDR1 and CDR2 sequences are MSHET and SYDVDS. V shed 3 bases and J shed 4 bases, with 9 bases lying between them. The CDR3 spells CASSFSGINERLFF. CDR3 bases read: TGTGCTAGCAGTTTTTCAGGGATCAACGAAAGATTATTT.

This clone was seen a few times. Gene names and germline refer to mouse. The read comes to an end 1 residue before the CDR3 does, leaving the germline J gene to fill in the end. V and J are TRBV3 and TRBJ2-7, with D possibly TRBD2 on 5 matching bases. The CDR3 spans 14 residues. Trimming took off 0 bases at V and 0 bases at J, with 6 bases between the two ends. CDR1 and CDR2 (germline): SNHLY, FYNGKV (reference sequence). CDR3 DNA, as far as it was read: TGTGCCAGCAGCTTAGCTGGGGACTCCTATGAACAGTAC. Amino acid sequence: CASSLAGDSYEQY. The whole CDR3 protein is CASSLAGDSYEQYF.

There are a few counts of this clone. Genes and germline are mouse. With the read ending 1 residue before the CDR3 end, the germline J gene is used to fill in that end. This chain uses TRBV31 with TRBJ1-4; D uncertain. Germline V gene data show CDR1 as GKSSPN and CDR2 as SITVG. Trimming left V 0 bases short and J 3 bases short, with 5 bases between. The CDR3 spans 13 residues. The DNA read from the CDR3 is TGTGCCTGGAGTCTGTCCACCAACGAAAGATTATTT. Translating it yields CAWSLSTNERLF. The whole CDR3 region reads CAWSLSTNERLFF.

On this clone: Gene labels here are mouse ones. Sequencing ends 1 residue short of the CDR3 end; the germline J gene provides the rest. The chain has TRBV23 and TRBJ2-7; the table's D call TRBD2 went unverified against the DNA. Per germline, CDR1 KGHTA and CDR2 FQNQQP. The CDR3 covers 14 residues. The part of the CDR3 DNA that was read is TGCTCCAGCAGTCAATCCTGGGGGGCGTATGAACAGTAC. Translating gives CSSSQSWGAYEQY. The complete CDR3 reads CSSSQSWGAYEQYF.

Note on this clone: Gene names refer to mouse genes. The read falls 1 residue short of the CDR3 end, and the missing part is taken from the germline J gene. This chain uses TRBV3 with TRBJ2-4, with D possibly being TRBD1 (6 bases). Germline assignment: CDR1 SNHLY and CDR2 FYNGKV (reference sequence). Trimming removed 4 bases at V and 0 bases at J, with 8 bases between. The CDR3 contains 14 residues. The covered CDR3 bases are TGTGCCAGCAGCTCACAGGGTAGTCAAAACACCTTGTAC. The encoded protein is CASSSQGSQNTLY. The complete CDR3 reads CASSSQGSQNTLYF.

Points on this clone: Gene names and germline refer to mouse. The observed sequence ends 1 residue before the CDR3 terminus, with the missing tail filled in from the germline J gene. This sequence joins TRBV12-2 and TRBJ2-7, with a tentative D call TRBD1 (5 bases). This CDR3 has 14 amino acids. V shed 0 bases and J shed 0 bases, with 8 bases lying between them. CDR1 SGHLS and CDR2 HYDKME come from the germline V gene. The CDR3 bases that were read are TGTGCCAGCTCTCTCGACAGTAGCTCCTATGAACAGTAC. Translated: CASSLDSSSYEQY. The entire CDR3 protein is CASSLDSSSYEQYF. Combining the CDR3 with reference TRBV12-2 and TRBJ2-7 gives the whole variable domain NSGVVQSPRYIIKGKGERSILKCIPISGHLSVAWYQQTQGQELKFFIQHYDKMERDKGNLPSRFSVQQFDDYHSEMNMSALELEDSAVYFCASSLDSSSYEQYFGPGTRLTVL.

For this clone: The listed genes are named as in mouse. The read halts 1 residue ahead of the CDR3 end, with the missing end drawn from the germline J gene. The chain employs TRBV13-2 and TRBJ1-1, with 7 bases that match TRBD1. Germline CDR1 is NNHNN and CDR2 is SYGAGS (reference sequence). This CDR3 is 13 amino acids long. With 0 bases clipped from V and 4 bases from J, the junction kept 0 bases outside the gene matches. The CDR3 DNA, read in part, is TGTGCCAGCGGTGATGGACAGGGCACAGAAGTCTTC. Protein product: CASGDGQGTEVF. The entire CDR3 sequence reads CASGDGQGTEVFF.